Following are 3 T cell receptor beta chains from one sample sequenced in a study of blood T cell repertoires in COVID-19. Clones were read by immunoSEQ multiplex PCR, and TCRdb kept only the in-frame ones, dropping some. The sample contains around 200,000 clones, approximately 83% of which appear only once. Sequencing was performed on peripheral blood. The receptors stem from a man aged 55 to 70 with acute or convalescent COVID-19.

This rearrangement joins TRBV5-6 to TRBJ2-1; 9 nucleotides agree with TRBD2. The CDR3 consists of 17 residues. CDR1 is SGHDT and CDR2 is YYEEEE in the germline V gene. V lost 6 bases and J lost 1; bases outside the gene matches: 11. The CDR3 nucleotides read TGTGCCAGCACTAGGGCTAGCGGGACCCTATCCTACAATGAGCAGTTCTTC. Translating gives CASTRASGTLSYNEQFF.

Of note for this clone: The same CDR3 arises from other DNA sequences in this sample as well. DNA of the CDR3: TGTGCCAGCAGCCCGGGGACTGGATACAATGAGCAGTTCTTC. It specifies CASSPGTGYNEQFF. V gene TRBV7-2 combines with J gene TRBJ2-1; tentatively, D is TRBD2 (6 bases). The V and J ends lost 5 bases and 4 bases respectively, with 12 bases between them. Germline-derived CDR1 and CDR2 are SGHTA and FQGNSA. The CDR3 spans 14 residues.

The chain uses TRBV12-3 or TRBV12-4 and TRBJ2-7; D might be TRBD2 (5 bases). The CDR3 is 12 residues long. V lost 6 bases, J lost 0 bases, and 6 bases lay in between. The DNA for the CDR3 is TGTGCCAGCAGACTAGACTCCTACGAGCAGTACTTC. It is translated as CASRLDSYEQYF.